A selection of T cell receptor beta chains follows, all from one sample in a study of T cell clones after liver transplantation. Libraries were prepared by immunoSEQ multiplex PCR; TCRdb keeps only in-frame clonotypes and omits some of them. The profile shows approximately 55,000 clones, roughly 74% of them singletons. Sequenced material: CD4+ T cells from blood, taken approximately 54 months after liver transplant. The source of these receptors is a human patient who received a liver transplant. Some T cells may be the graft donor's. Each CDR3 is given with its conserved first and last residue. The order of the fields is V gene, D gene, CDR3 protein. D genes are given only for firm matches.

v_call: TRBV5-8
d_call: -
cdr3_aa: CASSLMSAENTIYF

v_call: TRBV19
d_call: TRBD1
cdr3_aa: CASNTGGRDQPQHF

v_call: TRBV7-9
d_call: -
cdr3_aa: CASSVDSNTGELFF

v_call: TRBV28
d_call: -
cdr3_aa: CASSLMAGAGNYGYTF

v_call: TRBV19
d_call: -
cdr3_aa: CASSIRQGETQYF

v_call: TRBV19
d_call: TRBD1
cdr3_aa: CASSTGGNYGYTF

v_call: TRBV7-9
d_call: -
cdr3_aa: CASSLGVHGELFF

v_call: TRBV11-2
d_call: TRBD1
cdr3_aa: CASSPRTGDPHGYTF

v_call: TRBV2
d_call: -
cdr3_aa: CASSDLASNYGYTF

v_call: TRBV19
d_call: TRBD2
cdr3_aa: CASSRIAGEYNEQFF

v_call: TRBV7-3
d_call: -
cdr3_aa: CASSLPFEGNSGANVLTF

v_call: TRBV2
d_call: TRBD1
cdr3_aa: CASSIFTGGAGYEQYF

v_call: TRBV7-8
d_call: TRBD2
cdr3_aa: CASSPPWVAGGYEQYF

v_call: TRBV6-1
d_call: -
cdr3_aa: CASSELRGGTDTQYF

v_call: TRBV7-8
d_call: -
cdr3_aa: CASSQGRGADHYEQYF

v_call: TRBV30
d_call: TRBD1
cdr3_aa: CAWGTVYGYTF

v_call: TRBV29-1
d_call: -
cdr3_aa: CSVGVETQYF

v_call: TRBV19
d_call: TRBD1
cdr3_aa: CASSLKTGNSYEQYF

v_call: TRBV6-1
d_call: -
cdr3_aa: CASSQQRGTTDTQYF

v_call: TRBV13
d_call: -
cdr3_aa: CASSRDRIHGNTIYF

v_call: TRBV19
d_call: -
cdr3_aa: CASSIGAGALYEQYF

v_call: TRBV30
d_call: -
cdr3_aa: CAWSQDWGRNSPLHF

v_call: TRBV6-5
d_call: -
cdr3_aa: CASSRTGLETIYF

v_call: TRBV2
d_call: -
cdr3_aa: CASSTTANNSPLHF

v_call: TRBV6-5
d_call: -
cdr3_aa: CASRPIDRYQETQYF

v_call: TRBV11-2
d_call: -
cdr3_aa: CASSLSRGNTEAFF

v_call: TRBV6-1
d_call: -
cdr3_aa: CASGRNSQPQHF

v_call: TRBV29-1
d_call: -
cdr3_aa: CSVLFGGGNTEAFF